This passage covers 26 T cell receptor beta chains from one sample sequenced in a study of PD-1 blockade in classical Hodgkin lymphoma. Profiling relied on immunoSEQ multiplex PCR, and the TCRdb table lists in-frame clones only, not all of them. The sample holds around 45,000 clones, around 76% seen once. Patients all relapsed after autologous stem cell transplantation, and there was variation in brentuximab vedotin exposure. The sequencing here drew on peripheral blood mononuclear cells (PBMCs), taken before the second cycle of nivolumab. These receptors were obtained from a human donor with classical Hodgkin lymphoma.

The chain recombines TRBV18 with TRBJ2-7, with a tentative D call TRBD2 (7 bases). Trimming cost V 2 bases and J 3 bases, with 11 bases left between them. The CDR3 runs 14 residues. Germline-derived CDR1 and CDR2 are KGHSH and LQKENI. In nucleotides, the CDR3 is TGTGCCAGCTCACCAGGGGGGGCACACTACGAGCAGTACTTC. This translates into CASSPGGAHYEQYF.

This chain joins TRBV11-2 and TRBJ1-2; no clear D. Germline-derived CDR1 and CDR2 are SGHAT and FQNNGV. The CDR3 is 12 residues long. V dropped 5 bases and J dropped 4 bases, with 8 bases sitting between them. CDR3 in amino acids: CASSSTTYGYTF. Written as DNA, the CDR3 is TGTGCCAGCAGCAGCACCACCTATGGCTACACCTTC. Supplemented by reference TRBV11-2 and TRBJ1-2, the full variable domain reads EAGVAQSPRYKIIEKRQSVAFWCNPISGHATLYWYQQILGQGPKLLIQFQNNGVVDDSQLPKDRFSAERLKGVDSTLKIQPAKLEDSAVYLCASSSTTYGYTFGSGTRLTVV.

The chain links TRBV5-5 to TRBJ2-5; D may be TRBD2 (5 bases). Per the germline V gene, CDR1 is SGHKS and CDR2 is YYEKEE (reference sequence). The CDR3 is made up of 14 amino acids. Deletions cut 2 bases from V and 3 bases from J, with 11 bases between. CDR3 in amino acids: CASSLASGEETQYF. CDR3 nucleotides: TGTGCCAGCAGCTTAGCCTCCGGGGAAGAGACCCAGTACTTC. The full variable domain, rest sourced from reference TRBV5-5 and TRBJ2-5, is DAGVTQSPTHLIKTRGQQVTLRCSPISGHKSVSWYQQVLGQGPQFIFQYYEKEERGRGNFPDRFSARQFPNYSSELNVNALLLGDSALYLCASSLASGEETQYFGPGTRLLVL.

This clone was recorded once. This CDR3 is CASTTNGRGDEKLFF. CDR3 bases: TGTGCCAGCACTACCAACGGGAGAGGAGATGAAAAACTGTTTTTT. This rearrangement joins TRBV25-1 to TRBJ1-4; D not certain. Germline CDR1 and CDR2: MGHDK and SYGVNS. The CDR3 runs 15 residues. Trimming pared 7 bases from V and 6 bases from J, leaving 18 bases between.

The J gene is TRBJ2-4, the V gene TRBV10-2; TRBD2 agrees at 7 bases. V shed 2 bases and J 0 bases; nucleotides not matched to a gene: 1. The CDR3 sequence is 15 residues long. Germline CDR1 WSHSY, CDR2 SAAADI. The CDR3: CASSEGGGAKNIQYF. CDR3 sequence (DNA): TGCGCCAGCAGTGAGGGGGGGGGAGCCAAAAACATTCAGTACTTC.

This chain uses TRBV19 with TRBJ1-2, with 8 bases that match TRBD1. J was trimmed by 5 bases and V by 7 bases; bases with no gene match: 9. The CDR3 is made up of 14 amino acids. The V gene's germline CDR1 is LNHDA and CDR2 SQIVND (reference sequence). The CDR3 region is CASNSNRGRYGYTF. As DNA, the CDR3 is TGTGCCAGTAACAGCAACAGGGGGAGGTATGGCTACACCTTC.

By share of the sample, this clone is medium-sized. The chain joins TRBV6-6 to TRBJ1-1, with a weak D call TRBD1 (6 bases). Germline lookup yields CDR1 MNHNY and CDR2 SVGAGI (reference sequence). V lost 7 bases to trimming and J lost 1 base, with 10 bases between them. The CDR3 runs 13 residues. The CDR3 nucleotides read TGTGCCAGCACCGTGACAGGGAACACTGAAGCTTTCTTT. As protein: CASTVTGNTEAFF.

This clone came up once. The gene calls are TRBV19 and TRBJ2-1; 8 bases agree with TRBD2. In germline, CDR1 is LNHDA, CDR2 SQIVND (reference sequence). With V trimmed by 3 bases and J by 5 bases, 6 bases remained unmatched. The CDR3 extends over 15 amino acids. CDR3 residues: CASSIISGVNNEQFF. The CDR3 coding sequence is TGTGCCAGTAGTATCATTAGCGGGGTAAACAATGAGCAGTTCTTC.

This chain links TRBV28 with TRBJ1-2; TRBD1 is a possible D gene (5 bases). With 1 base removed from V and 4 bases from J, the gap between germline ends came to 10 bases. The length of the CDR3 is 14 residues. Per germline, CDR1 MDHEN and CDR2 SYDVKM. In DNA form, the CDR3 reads TGTGCCAGCAGTTTATTCGGGGCGGTCTATGGCTACACCTTC. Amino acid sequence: CASSLFGAVYGYTF.

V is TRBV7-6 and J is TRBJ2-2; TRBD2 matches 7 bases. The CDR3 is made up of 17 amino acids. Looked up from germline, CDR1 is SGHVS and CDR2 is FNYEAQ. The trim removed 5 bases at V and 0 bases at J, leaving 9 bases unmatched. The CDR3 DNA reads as TGTGCCAGCAGCCCGCCGGGACTATCTACGAACACCGGGGAGCTGTTTTTT. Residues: CASSPPGLSTNTGELFF.

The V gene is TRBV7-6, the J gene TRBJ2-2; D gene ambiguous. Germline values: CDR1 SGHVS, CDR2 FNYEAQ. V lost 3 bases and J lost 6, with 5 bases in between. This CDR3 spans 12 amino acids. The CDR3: CASSFGSGELFF. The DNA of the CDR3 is TGTGCCAGCAGCTTCGGGTCCGGGGAGCTGTTTTTT.

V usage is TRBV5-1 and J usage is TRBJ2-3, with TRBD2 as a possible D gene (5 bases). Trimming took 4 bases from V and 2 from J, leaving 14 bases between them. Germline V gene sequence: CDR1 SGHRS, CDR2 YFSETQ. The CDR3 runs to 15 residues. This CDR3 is CASSLGSGVTDTQYF. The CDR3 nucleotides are TGCGCCAGCAGCCTCGGGTCCGGGGTCACAGATACGCAGTATTTT. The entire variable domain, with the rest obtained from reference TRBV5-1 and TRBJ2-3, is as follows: KAGVTQTPRYLIKTRGQQVTLSCSPISGHRSVSWYQQTPGQGLQFLFEYFSETQRNKGNFPGRFSGRQFSNSRSEMNVSTLELGDSALYLCASSLGSGVTDTQYFGPGTRLTVL.

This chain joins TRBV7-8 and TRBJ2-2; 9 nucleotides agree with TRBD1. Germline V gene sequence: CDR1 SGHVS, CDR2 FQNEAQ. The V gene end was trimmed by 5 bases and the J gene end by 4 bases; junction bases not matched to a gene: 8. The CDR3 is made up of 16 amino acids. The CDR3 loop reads CASSIRDRASTGELFF. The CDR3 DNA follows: TGTGCCAGCAGCATCCGGGACAGGGCGTCCACCGGGGAGCTGTTTTTT.

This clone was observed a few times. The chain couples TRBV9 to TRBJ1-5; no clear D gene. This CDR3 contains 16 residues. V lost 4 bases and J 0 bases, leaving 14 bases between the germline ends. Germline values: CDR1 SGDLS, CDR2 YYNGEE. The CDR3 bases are TGTGCCAGCAGCCCGGCGGGCACCCCTAGCAATCAGCCCCAGCATTTT. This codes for CASSPAGTPSNQPQHF. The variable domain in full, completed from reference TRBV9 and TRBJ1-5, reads DSGVTQTPKHLITATGQRVTLRCSPRSGDLSVYWYQQSLDQGLQFLIQYYNGEERAKGNILERFSAQQFPDLHSELNLSSLELGDSALYFCASSPAGTPSNQPQHFGDGTRLSIL.

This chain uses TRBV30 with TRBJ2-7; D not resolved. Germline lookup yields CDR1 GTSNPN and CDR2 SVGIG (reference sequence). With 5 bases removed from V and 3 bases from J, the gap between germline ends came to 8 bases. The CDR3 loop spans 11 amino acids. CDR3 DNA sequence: TGTGCCTGGGGGCCTAACTACGAGCAGTACTTC. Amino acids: CAWGPNYEQYF.

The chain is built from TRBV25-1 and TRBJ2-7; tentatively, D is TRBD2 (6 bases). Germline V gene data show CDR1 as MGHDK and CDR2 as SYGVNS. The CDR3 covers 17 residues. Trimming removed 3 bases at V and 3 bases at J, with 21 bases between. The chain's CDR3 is CASSEGVGTRQNYEQYF. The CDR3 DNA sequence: TGTGCCAGCAGTGAGGGTGTAGGGACTCGACAGAACTACGAGCAGTACTTC.

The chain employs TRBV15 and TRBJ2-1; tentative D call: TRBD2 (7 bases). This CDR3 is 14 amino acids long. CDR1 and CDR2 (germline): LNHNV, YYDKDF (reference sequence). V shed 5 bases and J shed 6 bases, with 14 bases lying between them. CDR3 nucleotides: TGTGCCACCAGCTTGGGGGGGCTTCCCAATGAGCAGTTCTTC. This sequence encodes CATSLGGLPNEQFF.

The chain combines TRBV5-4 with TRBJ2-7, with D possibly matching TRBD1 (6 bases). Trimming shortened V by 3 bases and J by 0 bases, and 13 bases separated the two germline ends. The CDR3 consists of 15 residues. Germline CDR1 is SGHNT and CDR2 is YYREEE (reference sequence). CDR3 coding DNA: TGTGCCAGCAGCTCGACAGGAAGAAGCTCCTACGAGCAGTACTTC. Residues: CASSSTGRSSYEQYF.

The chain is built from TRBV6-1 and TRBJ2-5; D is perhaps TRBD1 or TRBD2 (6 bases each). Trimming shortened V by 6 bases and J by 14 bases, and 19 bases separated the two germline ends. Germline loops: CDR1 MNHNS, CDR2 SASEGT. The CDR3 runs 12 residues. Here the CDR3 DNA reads TGTGCCAGCAGAGGGGACAACAGGGAGGTTTACTTC. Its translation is CASRGDNREVYF.

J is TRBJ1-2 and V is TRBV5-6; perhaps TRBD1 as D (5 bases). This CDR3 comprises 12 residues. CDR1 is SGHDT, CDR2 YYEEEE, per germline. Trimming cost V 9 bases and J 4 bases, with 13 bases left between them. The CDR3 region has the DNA TGTGCCACCAGGACACGATCCTATGGCTACACCTTC. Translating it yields CATRTRSYGYTF.

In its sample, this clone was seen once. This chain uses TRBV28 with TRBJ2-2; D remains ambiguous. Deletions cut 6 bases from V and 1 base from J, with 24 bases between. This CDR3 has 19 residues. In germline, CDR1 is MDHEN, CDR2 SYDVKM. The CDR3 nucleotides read TGTGCCAGCAGCTCTCCAATTTGGCGCAATACGGTGAACACCGGGGAGCTGTTTTTT. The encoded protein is CASSSPIWRNTVNTGELFF.

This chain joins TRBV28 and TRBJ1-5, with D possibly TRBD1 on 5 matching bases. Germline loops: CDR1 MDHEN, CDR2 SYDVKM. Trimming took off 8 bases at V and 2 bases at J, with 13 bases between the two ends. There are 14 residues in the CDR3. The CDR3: CASGYTTGNQPQHF. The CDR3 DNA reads TGTGCCAGCGGATACACGACAGGCAATCAGCCCCAGCATTTT.

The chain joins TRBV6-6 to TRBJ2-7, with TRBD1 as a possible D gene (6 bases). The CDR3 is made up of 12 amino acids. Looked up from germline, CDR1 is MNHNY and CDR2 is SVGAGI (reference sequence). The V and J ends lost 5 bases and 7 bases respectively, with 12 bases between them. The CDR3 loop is CASSAGAYEQYF. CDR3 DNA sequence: TGTGCCAGCAGTGCAGGGGCGTATGAGCAGTACTTC.

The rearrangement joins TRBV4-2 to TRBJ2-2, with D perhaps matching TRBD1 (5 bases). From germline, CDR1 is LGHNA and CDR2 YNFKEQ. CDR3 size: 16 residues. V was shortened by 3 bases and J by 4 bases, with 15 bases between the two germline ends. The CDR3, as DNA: TGTGCCAGCAGCCATGTTCAGGGTCAGGGCACCGGGGAGCTGTTTTTT. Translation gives CASSHVQGQGTGELFF.

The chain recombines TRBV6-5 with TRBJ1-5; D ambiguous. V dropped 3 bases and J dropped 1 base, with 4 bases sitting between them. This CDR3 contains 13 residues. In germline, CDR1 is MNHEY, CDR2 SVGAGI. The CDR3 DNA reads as TGTGCCAGCAGTTATAGGAGCAATCAGCCCCAGCATTTT. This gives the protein CASSYRSNQPQHF.

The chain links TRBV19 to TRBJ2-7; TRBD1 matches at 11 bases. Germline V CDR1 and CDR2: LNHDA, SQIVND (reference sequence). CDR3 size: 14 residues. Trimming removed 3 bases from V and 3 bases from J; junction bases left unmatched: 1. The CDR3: CASSIGTGGYEQYF. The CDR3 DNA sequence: TGTGCCAGTAGTATTGGGACAGGGGGCTACGAGCAGTACTTC. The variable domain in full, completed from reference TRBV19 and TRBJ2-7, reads DGGITQSPKYLFRKEGQNVTLSCEQNLNHDAMYWYRQDPGQGLRLIYYSQIVNDFQKGDIAEGYSVSREKKESFPLTVTSAQKNPTAFYLCASSIGTGGYEQYFGPGTRLTVT.